These 8 T cell receptor beta chains were all obtained from the same sample, sequenced in a study of long-term antiretroviral therapy in people with HIV. Run at survey level, the immunoSEQ assay was version v3.0. Using immunoSEQ multiplex PCR, the repertoire was profiled, and TCRdb retains in-frame clones only, with some absent. This table holds 20,000 to 25,000 clones, roughly 85% found once. This material consisted of unsorted PBMCs, taken about 2.5 years after starting antiretroviral therapy. The receptors derive from a man aged 40-49 years with HIV.

This clone has only a few counts. CDR3 region: CSAPSGGGYTF. CDR3 in DNA: TGCAGTGCTCCCTCAGGCGGTGGCTACACCTTC. The chain carries TRBV20-1 and TRBJ1-2; D gene unclear. The V gene's germline CDR1 is DFQATT and CDR2 SNEGSKA (reference sequence). The CDR3 loop spans 11 amino acids. Trimming cost V 5 bases and J 7 bases, with 11 bases left between them.

The gene calls are TRBV12-5 and TRBJ2-3, with 10 nucleotides matching TRBD1. V dropped 1 base and J dropped 1; count of bases not matched to a gene: 5. This CDR3 spans 17 amino acids. CDR1 and CDR2 (germline): LGHNT, FRNRAP. CDR3 region: CASGLAAGTGGTDTQYF. The CDR3 DNA is TGTGCTAGTGGTTTGGCCGCCGGGACAGGGGGCACAGATACGCAGTATTTT.

CDR3 sequence reads: CASSGGQGASGYTF. The CDR3 DNA reads as TGTGCCAGTAGTGGGGGACAGGGGGCTAGTGGCTACACCTTC. The genes are TRBV19 and TRBJ1-2; 12 nucleotides line up with TRBD1. The CDR3 is 14 amino acids. The ends lost 5 bases at V and 7 bases at J; junction bases unmatched: 5. Germline values: CDR1 LNHDA, CDR2 SQIVND (reference sequence).

The V and J genes are TRBV28 and TRBJ2-7; TRBD1 might be the D (6 bases). Germline V gene lookup returns CDR1 MDHEN and CDR2 SYDVKM. Trimming removed 0 bases at V and 1 base at J, with 7 bases between. CDR3 length: 14 residues. This CDR3 is CASSLWDSSYEQYF. CDR3 DNA: TGTGCCAGCAGTTTATGGGACAGTTCCTACGAGCAGTACTTC.

This sequence joins TRBV9 and TRBJ2-7; 11 nucleotides match TRBD1. This CDR3 has 15 residues. Trimming at V came to 7 bases and at J to 5 bases, leaving 11 bases not matched to a gene. Germline values: CDR1 SGDLS, CDR2 YYNGEE. The CDR3 is CASSTAWGQGDEQYF. The CDR3 nucleotides are TGTGCCAGCTCGACCGCTTGGGGACAGGGGGACGAGCAGTACTTC.

V is TRBV7-2 and J is TRBJ2-7; D might be TRBD1 (5 bases). The CDR3 spans 13 residues. CDR1 and CDR2 from the germline V gene are SGHTA and FQGNSA. V lost 3 bases to trimming and J lost 2 bases, with 8 bases between them. The CDR3 reads CASSFVGPYEQYF. The CDR3 region has the DNA TGTGCCAGCAGCTTCGTGGGGCCCTACGAGCAGTACTTC.

The sample holds one count of this clone. This chain links TRBV7-9 with TRBJ2-3, with 8 bases that match TRBD2. Germline trimming cut 4 bases from V and 6 bases from J; bases unmatched to any gene: 12. CDR3 length: 16 amino acids. Germline CDR1 and CDR2: SEHNR and FQNEAQ (reference sequence). The DNA for the CDR3 is TGTGCCAGCAGCTCGAGAGGACTAGCCCCACTGGATACGCAGTATTTT. Amino acids: CASSSRGLAPLDTQYF.

The chain is built from TRBV15 and TRBJ2-1; no clear D. This CDR3 comprises 15 residues. V gave up 1 base and J gave up 5 bases, with 12 bases separating them. The germline CDR1 and CDR2 sequences are LNHNV and YYDKDF (reference sequence). CDR3 in DNA: TGTGCCACCAGCAGAGTAGGTACGGGTAACAATGAGCAGTTCTTC. As protein: CATSRVGTGNNEQFF.